In its sample, the clone carrying this T cell receptor (beta chain) was seen a few times. The V gene's germline CDR1 is MGHDK and CDR2 SYGVNS. Trimming left V 6 bases short and J 3 bases short, with 24 bases between. This CDR3 is 18 amino acids long. TCRdb's copy holds only in-frame clones and misses some; the assay was immunoSEQ multiplex PCR. Among over 95,000 clones listed, more than 65% were seen once. This sample was taken from a study of shared clonotypes between healthy human individuals. The sequencing input was memory CD8+ T cells sorted from blood. Subset meaning: CD45RO+ cells pooled with CCR7-negative TemRA cells. This chain connects TRBV25-1 to TRBJ2-1, with D perhaps matching TRBD1 or TRBD2 (5 bases each). This TCR was recovered from a woman in her thirties in good health. Written as DNA, the CDR3 is TGTGCCAGCAGCCTAGGGACCCCAAGCGGAGGTTACTACAATGAGCAGTTCTTC. It yields the protein CASSLGTPSGGYYNEQFF.